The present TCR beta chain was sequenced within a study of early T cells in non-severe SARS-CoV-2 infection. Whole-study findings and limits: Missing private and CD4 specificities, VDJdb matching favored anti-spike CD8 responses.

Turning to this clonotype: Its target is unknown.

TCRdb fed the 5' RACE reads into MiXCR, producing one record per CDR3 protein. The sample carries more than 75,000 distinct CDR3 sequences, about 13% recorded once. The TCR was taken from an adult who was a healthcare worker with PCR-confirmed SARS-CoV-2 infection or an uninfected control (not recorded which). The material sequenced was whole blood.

The CDR3 reads CAWSVIGGQGNQPQHF. The DNA of the CDR3 is TGTGCCTGGAGTGTTATAGGGGGACAGGGTAACCAGCCCCAGCATTTT. The chain is built from TRBV30 and TRBJ1-5, with 9 bases identical to TRBD1. From germline, CDR1 is GTSNPN and CDR2 SVGIG (reference sequence). Unmatched junction bases numbered 10, after V lost 0 bases and J lost 7 bases. CDR3 length: 16 residues. Complete variable domain (other parts from reference TRBV30 and TRBJ1-5): SQTIHQWPATLVQPVGSPLSLECTVEGTSNPNLYWYRQAAGRGLQLLFYSVGIGQISSEVPQNLSASRPQDRQFILSSKKLLLSDSGFYLCAWSVIGGQGNQPQHFGDGTRLSIL.